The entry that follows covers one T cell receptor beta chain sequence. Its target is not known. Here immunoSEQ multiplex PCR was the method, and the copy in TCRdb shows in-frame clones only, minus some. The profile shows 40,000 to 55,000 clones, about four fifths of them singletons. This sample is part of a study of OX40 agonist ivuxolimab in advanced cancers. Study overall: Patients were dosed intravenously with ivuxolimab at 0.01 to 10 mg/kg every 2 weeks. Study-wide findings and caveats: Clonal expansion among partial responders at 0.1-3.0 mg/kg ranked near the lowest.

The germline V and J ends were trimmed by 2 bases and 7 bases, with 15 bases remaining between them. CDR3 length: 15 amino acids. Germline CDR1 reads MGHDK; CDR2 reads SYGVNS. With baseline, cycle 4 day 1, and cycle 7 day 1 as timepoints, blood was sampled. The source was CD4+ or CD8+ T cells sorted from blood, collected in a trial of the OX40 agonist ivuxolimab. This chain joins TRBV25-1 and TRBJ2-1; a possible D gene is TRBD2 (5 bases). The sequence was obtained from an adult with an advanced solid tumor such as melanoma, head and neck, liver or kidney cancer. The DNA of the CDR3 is TGTGCCAGCAGTGAAACTAGACCGCTACAAAATGAGCAGTTCTTC. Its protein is CASSETRPLQNEQFF.